This T cell receptor (beta chain) was captured in a study of glioma-infiltrating T cells. Study-level results: Non-neoplastic patients had below-expected tissue-blood divergence, while all gliomas exceeded expectation. Very few CDR3 sequences were shared between tissue and blood.

This clonotype came up many times. Its antigen is unknown. TCR alpha and beta CDR3 regions were amplified from RNA using iRepertoire nested multiplex PCR. Input was roughly 85-450 ng of tissue mRNA or PBMC total RNA. One entry per CDR3 protein, called by TCRdb with MiXCR from the multiplex PCR reads. This sample yields some 100,000 distinct CDR3 sequences, of which about 25% are seen a single time; roughly 30% belongs to the top ten. V gave up 3 bases and J gave up 3 bases, with 12 bases separating them. The CDR3 has 15 residues. Germline V lookup: CDR1 SEHNR, CDR2 FQNEAQ (reference sequence). The V gene is TRBV7-9, the J gene TRBJ2-1; a weak D match, TRBD1 (6 bases). Sequenced sample: glioma tissue, nonneoplastic brain tissue, or PBMCs (not recorded which). The sequence came from a human donor with low-grade glioma or glioblastoma, undergoing nonglioma brain surgery, or in good health (not recorded which). The CDR3 sequence: CASSLQGPIYNEQFF. The CDR3 DNA is TGTGCCAGCAGCTTGCAGGGGCCGATCTACAATGAGCAGTTCTTC.